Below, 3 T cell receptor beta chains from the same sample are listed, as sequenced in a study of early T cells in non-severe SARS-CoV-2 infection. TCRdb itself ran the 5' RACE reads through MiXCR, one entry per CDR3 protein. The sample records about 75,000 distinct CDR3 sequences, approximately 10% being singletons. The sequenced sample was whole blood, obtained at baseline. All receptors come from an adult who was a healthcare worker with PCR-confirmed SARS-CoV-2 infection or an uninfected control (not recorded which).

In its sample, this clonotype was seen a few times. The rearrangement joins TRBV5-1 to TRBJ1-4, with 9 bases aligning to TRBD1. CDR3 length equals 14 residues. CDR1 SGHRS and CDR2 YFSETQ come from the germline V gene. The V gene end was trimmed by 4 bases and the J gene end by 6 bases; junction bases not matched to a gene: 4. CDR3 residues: CASSDTGGDEKLFF. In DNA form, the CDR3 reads TGCGCCAGCAGCGACACAGGGGGCGATGAAAAACTGTTTTTT.

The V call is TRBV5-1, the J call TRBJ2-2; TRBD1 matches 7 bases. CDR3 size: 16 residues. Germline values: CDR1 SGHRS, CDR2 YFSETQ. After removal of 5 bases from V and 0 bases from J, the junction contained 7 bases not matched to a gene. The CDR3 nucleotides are TGCGCCAGCAGTTACGACAGGGCTTCGAACACCGGGGAGCTGTTTTTT. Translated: CASSYDRASNTGELFF.

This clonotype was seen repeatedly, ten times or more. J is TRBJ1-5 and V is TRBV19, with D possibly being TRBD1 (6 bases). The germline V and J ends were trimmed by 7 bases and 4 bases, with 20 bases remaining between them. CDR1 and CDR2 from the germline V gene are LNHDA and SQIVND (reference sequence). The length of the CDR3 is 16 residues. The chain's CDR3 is CASTVYGRGENQPQHF. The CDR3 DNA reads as TGTGCCAGTACCGTCTATGGCAGGGGAGAAAATCAGCCCCAGCATTTT.